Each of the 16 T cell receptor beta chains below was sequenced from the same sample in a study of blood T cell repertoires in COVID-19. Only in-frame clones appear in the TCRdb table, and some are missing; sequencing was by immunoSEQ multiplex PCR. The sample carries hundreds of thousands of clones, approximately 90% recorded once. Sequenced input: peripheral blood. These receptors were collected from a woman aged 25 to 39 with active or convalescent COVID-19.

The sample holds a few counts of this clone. CDR3 residues: CASSIRTGFYGYTF. CDR3 nucleotides: TGTGCCAGTAGTATCCGGACAGGTTTCTATGGCTACACCTTC. This rearrangement joins TRBV19 to TRBJ1-2; 7 bases map to TRBD1. CDR1 and CDR2 from the germline V gene are LNHDA and SQIVND (reference sequence). The CDR3 totals 14 residues. V was clipped by 3 bases and J by 4 bases; unmatched bases: 5.

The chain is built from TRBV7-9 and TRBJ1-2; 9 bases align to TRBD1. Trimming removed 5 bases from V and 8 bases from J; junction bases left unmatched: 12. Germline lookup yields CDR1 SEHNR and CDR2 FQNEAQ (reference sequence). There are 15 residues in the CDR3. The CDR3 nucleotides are TGTGCCAGCAGCCCGACCGCCGGGACAGGGTACGGCTACACCTTC. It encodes CASSPTAGTGYGYTF.

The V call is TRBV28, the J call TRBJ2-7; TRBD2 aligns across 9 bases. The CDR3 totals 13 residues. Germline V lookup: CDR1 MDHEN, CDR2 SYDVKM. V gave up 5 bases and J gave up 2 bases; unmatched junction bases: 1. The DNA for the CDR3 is TGTGCCAGCAGTCTAGCGGGAACCTACGAGCAGTACTTC. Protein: CASSLAGTYEQYF.

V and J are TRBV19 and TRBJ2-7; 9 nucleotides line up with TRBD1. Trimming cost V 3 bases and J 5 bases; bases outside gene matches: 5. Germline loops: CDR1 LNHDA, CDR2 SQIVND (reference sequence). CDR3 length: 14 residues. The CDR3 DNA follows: TGTGCCAGTAGTATTGAACAGGGGGCCGACGAGCAGTACTTC. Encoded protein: CASSIEQGADEQYF.

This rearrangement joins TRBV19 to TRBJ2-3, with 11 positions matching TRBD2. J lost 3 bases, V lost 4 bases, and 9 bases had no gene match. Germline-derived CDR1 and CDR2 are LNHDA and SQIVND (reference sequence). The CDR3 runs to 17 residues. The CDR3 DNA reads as TGTGCCAGTAGTAGGTCTAGCGGGGGGCTAGAGACAGATACGCAGTATTTT. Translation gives CASSRSSGGLETDTQYF.

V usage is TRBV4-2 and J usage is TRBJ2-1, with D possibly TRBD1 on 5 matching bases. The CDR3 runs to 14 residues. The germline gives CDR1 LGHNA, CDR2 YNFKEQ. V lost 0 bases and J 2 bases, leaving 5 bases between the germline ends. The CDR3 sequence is CASSQEGPYNEQFF. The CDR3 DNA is TGTGCCAGCAGCCAAGAGGGGCCCTACAATGAGCAGTTCTTC.

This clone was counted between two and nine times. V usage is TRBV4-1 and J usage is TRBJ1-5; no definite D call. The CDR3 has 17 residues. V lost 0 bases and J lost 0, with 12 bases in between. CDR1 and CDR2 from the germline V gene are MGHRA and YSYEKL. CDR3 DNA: TGCGCCAGCAGCCAAGATTGGACTCCTAATAGCAATCAGCCCCAGCATTTT. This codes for CASSQDWTPNSNQPQHF.

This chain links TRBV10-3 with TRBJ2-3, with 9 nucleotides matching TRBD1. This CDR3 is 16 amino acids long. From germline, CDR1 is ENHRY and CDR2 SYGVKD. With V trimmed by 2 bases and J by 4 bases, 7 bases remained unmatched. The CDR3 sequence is CAISEIPGQGADTQYF. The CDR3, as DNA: TGTGCCATCAGTGAGATACCGGGACAGGGAGCAGATACGCAGTATTTT.

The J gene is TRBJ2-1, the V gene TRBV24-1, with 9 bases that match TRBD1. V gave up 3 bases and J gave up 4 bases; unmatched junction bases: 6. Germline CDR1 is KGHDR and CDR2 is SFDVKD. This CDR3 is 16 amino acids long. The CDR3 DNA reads TGTGCCACCAGTGATCACCAGGACAGGGGTTACAATGAGCAGTTCTTC. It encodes CATSDHQDRGYNEQFF.

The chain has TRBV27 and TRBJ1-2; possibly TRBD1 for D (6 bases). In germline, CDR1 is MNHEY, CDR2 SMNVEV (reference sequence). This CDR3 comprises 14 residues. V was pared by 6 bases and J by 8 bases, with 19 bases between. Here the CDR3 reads CASSLISQGSGYTF. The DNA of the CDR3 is TGTGCCAGCAGCCTTATATCACAGGGTTCCGGCTACACCTTC.

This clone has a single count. In DNA, the CDR3 is TGCGCCAGCAGTGAACAGGGAGAGACCCAGTACTTC. Protein product: CASSEQGETQYF. This chain joins TRBV10-2 and TRBJ2-5, with D possibly being TRBD1 (6 bases). Trimming left V 3 bases short and J 4 bases short, with 6 bases between. The CDR3 spans 12 residues. Germline loops: CDR1 WSHSY, CDR2 SAAADI.

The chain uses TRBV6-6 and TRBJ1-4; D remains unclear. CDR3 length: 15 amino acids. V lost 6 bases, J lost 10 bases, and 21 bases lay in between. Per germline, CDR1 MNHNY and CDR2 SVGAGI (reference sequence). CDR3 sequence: CASREIPGEGLKLFF. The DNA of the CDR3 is TGTGCCAGCAGGGAAATACCTGGGGAGGGATTAAAACTGTTTTTT.

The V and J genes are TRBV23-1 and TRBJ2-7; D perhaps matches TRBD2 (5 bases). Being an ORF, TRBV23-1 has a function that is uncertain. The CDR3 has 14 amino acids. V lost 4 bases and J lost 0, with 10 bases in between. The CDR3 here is CASSLMGSSYEQYF. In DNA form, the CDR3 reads TGCGCCAGCAGTCTAATGGGGAGCTCCTACGAGCAGTACTTC.

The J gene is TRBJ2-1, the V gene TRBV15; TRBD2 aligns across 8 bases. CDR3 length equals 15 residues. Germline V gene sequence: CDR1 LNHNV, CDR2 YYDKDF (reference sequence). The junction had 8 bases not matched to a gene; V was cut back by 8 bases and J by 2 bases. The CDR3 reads CATQVGSGAYNEQFF. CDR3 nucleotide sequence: TGTGCCACCCAGGTGGGTAGCGGGGCCTACAATGAGCAGTTCTTC. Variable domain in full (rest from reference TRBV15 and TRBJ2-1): DAMVIQNPRYQVTQFGKPVTLSCSQTLNHNVMYWYQQKSSQAPKLLFHYYDKDFNNEADTPDNFQSRRPNTSFCFLDIRSPGLGDTAMYLCATQVGSGAYNEQFFGPGTRLTVL.

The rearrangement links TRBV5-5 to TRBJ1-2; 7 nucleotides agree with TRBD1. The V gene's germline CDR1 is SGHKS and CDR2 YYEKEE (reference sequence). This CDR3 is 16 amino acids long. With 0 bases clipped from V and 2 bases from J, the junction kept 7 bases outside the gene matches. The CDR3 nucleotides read TGTGCCAGCAGCTTGGCCGAGGGGGCGCGGAACTATGGCTACACCTTC. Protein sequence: CASSLAEGARNYGYTF.

The CDR3 DNA reads as TGCGCCACCGGTTCCGGGACATCTGGAAACACCATATATTTT. Amino acid sequence: CATGSGTSGNTIYF. The chain carries TRBV5-1 and TRBJ1-3; TRBD1 is a possible D gene (6 bases). Germline assignment: CDR1 SGHRS and CDR2 YFSETQ. V lost 9 bases and J lost 1, with 14 bases in between. CDR3 length: 14 amino acids.